This TCR beta chain is drawn from a study of metastatic and nonmetastatic thyroid tumors. Overall study context: Repertoire data that came from the blood and tumor or nodule tissue of malignant and benign thyroid patients were compared.

Patients were all untreated before their thyroid surgery. V dropped 2 bases and J dropped 7 bases, with 12 bases sitting between them. The CDR3 is 15 residues long. Looked up from germline, CDR1 is KGHSH and CDR2 is LQKENI. Per the original methods: Across clinicopathological groups, CDR3 differences served as the basis for building a distant-metastasis classifier for papillary thyroid cancer. TCRdb reprocessed the PCR reads using MiXCR. These V and J calls originate from TCRdb's pipeline instead of the authors' own analysis. This table holds around 34,000 clones, around a fifth found once. This clone appeared many times.

The receptor comes from a female donor with papillary thyroid cancer or a benign thyroid nodule (not recorded which). Some clones in this sample may be carry-over from other donors' samples. What was sequenced was blood. This chain connects TRBV18 to TRBJ1-6; D remains ambiguous. The CDR3 DNA follows: TGTGCCAGCTCACCAATCGGTAAGGAAAATTCACCCCTCCACTTT. This gives the protein CASSPIGKENSPLHF. The variable domain in full, with the rest retrieved from reference TRBV18 and TRBJ1-6, is NAGVMQNPRHLVRRRGQEARLRCSPMKGHSHVYWYRQLPEEGLKFMVYLQKENIIDESGMPKERFSAEFPKEGPSILRIQQVVRGDSAAYFCASSPIGKENSPLHFGNGTRLTVT.